These 29 T cell receptor beta chains were sequenced from one sample in a study of identical twins. TCRdb reprocessed the 5' RACE reads via MiXCR and lists one record per CDR3 protein. Found here are 700,000 to 950,000 distinct CDR3 sequences, roughly an eighth of them singletons; the top ten hold under 2%. This same sample was also part of a study on yellow fever vaccine responses in identical twins.

The specimen sequenced was PBMCs. These receptors all come from a woman under 30 in good health.

About this clonotype: One end of the junction varies from germline; a read error may be responsible. The chain has TRBV3-1 and TRBJ2-5; 14 nucleotides align to TRBD2. This CDR3 region has 16 residues. Germline lookup yields CDR1 LGHDT and CDR2 YNNKEL (reference sequence). This CDR3 is CASSQVPGLAGETHYF. CDR3 sequence (DNA): TGTGCCAGCAGCCAAGTCCCGGGACTAGCGGGAGAGACCCATTACTTC.

V and J are TRBV5-1 and TRBJ1-2; D is unresolved. The CDR3 totals 12 residues. CDR1 SGHRS and CDR2 YFSETQ come from the germline V gene. V dropped 0 bases and J dropped 8 bases, with 8 bases sitting between them. This chain's CDR3 is CASSLVNDGYTF. The DNA for the CDR3 is TGCGCCAGCAGCTTGGTCAACGACGGCTACACCTTC.

The sample holds many counts of this clonotype. The gene calls are TRBV7-9 and TRBJ2-7, with no clear D. Trimming removed 5 bases at V and 2 bases at J, with 10 bases between. This CDR3 region has 13 residues. Germline assignment: CDR1 SEHNR and CDR2 FQNEAQ (reference sequence). The CDR3 loop is CASSAGYPYEQYV. The CDR3 coding sequence is TGTGCCAGCAGCGCCGGCTATCCCTACGAGCAGTACGTC.

The rearrangement links TRBV12-3 or TRBV12-4 to TRBJ1-2; TRBD1 matches 8 bases. This CDR3 contains 16 residues. J was trimmed by 6 bases and V by 2 bases; bases with no gene match: 11. The CDR3 sequence is CASSLIGTGGIDGYTF. In DNA, the CDR3 is TGTGCCAGCAGTTTAATAGGAACAGGGGGAATAGATGGCTACACCTTC.

This clonotype was observed a few times. The genes are TRBV13 and TRBJ2-1; possible D gene TRBD1, 6 bases. Germline V lookup: CDR1 PRHDT, CDR2 FYEKMQ (reference sequence). This CDR3 has 15 amino acids. V lost 3 bases and J lost 0, with 9 bases in between. CDR3 sequence (DNA): TGTGCCAGCAGCTTCACAGGGATCTCCTACAATGAGCAGTTCTTC. Translation gives CASSFTGISYNEQFF.

This clonotype has ten or more counts. This chain uses TRBV7-9 with TRBJ2-2; D is possibly TRBD2 (5 bases). Trimming left V 11 bases short and J 3 bases short, with 7 bases between. Germline assignment: CDR1 SEHNR and CDR2 FQNEAQ (reference sequence). The CDR3 has 11 amino acids. CDR3 amino acids: CALGDTGELFF. DNA for the CDR3: TGTGCCCTCGGGGACACCGGGGAGCTGTTTTTT.

This clonotype was observed a handful of times. The V gene is TRBV24-1, the J gene TRBJ2-3; D is perhaps TRBD2 (6 bases). This CDR3 is 15 amino acids long. Trimming removed 5 bases at V and 6 bases at J, with 17 bases between. Germline CDR1 is KGHDR and CDR2 is SFDVKD. CDR3 region: CATSGRAEGLDTQYF. The CDR3 coding sequence is TGTGCCACCAGTGGCCGGGCGGAGGGGTTGGATACGCAGTATTTT.

There are a few counts of this clonotype. The V call is TRBV12-3 or TRBV12-4, the J call TRBJ2-3, with D hard to call. The CDR3 covers 14 residues. V dropped 3 bases and J dropped 2 bases, with 9 bases sitting between them. CDR3 residues: CASSLGIATDTQYF. The CDR3 DNA follows: TGTGCCAGCAGTTTGGGTATAGCCACAGATACGCAGTATTTT.

J is TRBJ2-1 and V is TRBV9; 11 nucleotides align to TRBD2. Germline trimming cut 0 bases from V and 12 bases from J; bases unmatched to any gene: 5. The CDR3 is 14 amino acids. The germline V gene has CDR1 SGDLS and CDR2 YYNGEE. The CDR3 coding sequence is TGTGCCAGCAGCGTAGGGGTTAGCGGGGGGGCGCAGTTCTTC. Its protein is CASSVGVSGGAQFF. The entire variable domain, with the rest obtained from reference TRBV9 and TRBJ2-1, is as follows: DSGVTQTPKHLITATGQRVTLRCSPRSGDLSVYWYQQSLDQGLQFLIQYYNGEERAKGNILERFSAQQFPDLHSELNLSSLELGDSALYFCASSVGVSGGAQFFGPGTRLTVL.

This clonotype was seen only a few times. The chain has TRBV13 and TRBJ2-5; 16 bases align to TRBD2. Per the germline V gene, CDR1 is PRHDT and CDR2 is FYEKMQ (reference sequence). The CDR3 is made up of 17 amino acids. V was clipped by 5 bases and J by 3 bases; unmatched bases: 6. In DNA form, the CDR3 reads TGTGCCAGCAGCGATAGGGGGACTAGCGGGGGGGAAGAGACCCAGTACTTC. It translates to CASSDRGTSGGEETQYF. The full variable domain, with the rest looked up from reference TRBV13 and TRBJ2-5, is AAGVIQSPRHLIKEKRETATLKCYPIPRHDTVYWYQQGPGQDPQFLISFYEKMQSDKGSIPDRFSAQQFSDYHSELNMSSLELGDSALYFCASSDRGTSGGEETQYFGPGTRLLVL.

Only a few counts were recorded for this clonotype. This chain joins TRBV28 and TRBJ2-5; perhaps D is TRBD1 or TRBD2 (5 bases each). Germline CDR1 MDHEN, CDR2 SYDVKM. This CDR3 is 15 amino acids long. Trimming cost V 8 bases and J 0 bases, with 16 bases left between them. CDR3 amino acids: CASGLAQGNQETQYF. Written as DNA, the CDR3 is TGTGCCAGCGGCCTAGCCCAGGGCAACCAAGAGACCCAGTACTTC.

The table lists this clonotype with a few counts. The genes are TRBV7-9 and TRBJ2-1; the D gene is possibly TRBD2 (6 bases). Germline V gives CDR1 SEHNR, CDR2 FQNEAQ (reference sequence). CDR3 length equals 12 residues. V lost 6 bases and J lost 14, with 17 bases in between. CDR3 loop: CASSNTRDSEFF. For the CDR3, the DNA is TGTGCCAGCAGTAACACCCGGGACTCGGAGTTCTTC.

In its sample, this clonotype was seen many times. The gene calls are TRBV29-1 and TRBJ2-1; D gene ambiguous. V shed 4 bases and J shed 4 bases, with 8 bases lying between them. Per the germline V gene, CDR1 is SQVTM and CDR2 is ANQGSEA. The CDR3 is made up of 12 amino acids. The DNA of the CDR3 is TGCAGCGTTGCCAGGAATTACAATGAGCAGTTCTTC. Translating it yields CSVARNYNEQFF.

V gene TRBV4-1 combines with J gene TRBJ2-2; 11 nucleotides agree with TRBD2. Germline V gene sequence: CDR1 MGHRA, CDR2 YSYEKL. This CDR3 has 17 residues. V dropped 0 bases and J dropped 4; count of bases not matched to a gene: 4. CDR3 sequence (DNA): TGCGCCAGCAGCCAAGATCCCACTAGCGGGAGCACCGGGGAGCTGTTTTTT. Its translation is CASSQDPTSGSTGELFF.

This chain joins TRBV13 and TRBJ1-3; 7 positions agree with TRBD1. In germline, CDR1 is PRHDT, CDR2 FYEKMQ (reference sequence). V shed 7 bases and J 3 bases; nucleotides not matched to a gene: 9. The CDR3 has 15 residues. The CDR3 sequence is CASTPPGQVGNTIYF. The CDR3 region has the DNA TGTGCCAGCACCCCCCCAGGACAGGTTGGAAACACCATATATTTT.

This clonotype has only a few counts. The V call is TRBV10-3, the J call TRBJ2-6; a possible D gene is TRBD2 (6 bases). Between the trimmed V and J ends, which lost 4 bases and 1 base, there was a span of 17 bases. The CDR3 runs 18 residues. CDR1 and CDR2 (germline): ENHRY, SYGVKD. CDR3 region: CAISAGGTLASGANVLTF. Here the CDR3 DNA reads TGTGCCATCAGTGCAGGTGGGACTCTTGCTTCTGGGGCCAACGTCCTGACTTTC.

The sample holds a few counts of this clonotype. The chain employs TRBV10-3 and TRBJ2-5; a weak D match, TRBD1 (6 bases). This CDR3 comprises 13 residues. From germline, CDR1 is ENHRY and CDR2 SYGVKD. Between the trimmed V and J ends, which lost 10 bases and 1 base, there was a span of 13 bases. The CDR3 coding sequence is TGTGCCACCTCAGGACAGACCCAAGAGACCCAGTACTTC. Amino acids: CATSGQTQETQYF.

The table lists this clonotype with a few counts. This chain connects TRBV29-1 to TRBJ2-1, with D hard to call. The ends were cut back, 2 bases at V and 4 bases at J, with 6 bases in the middle. Per germline, CDR1 SQVTM and CDR2 ANQGSEA. The CDR3 runs 12 residues. CDR3 in amino acids: CSVEFGYNEQFF. CDR3 coding DNA: TGCAGCGTTGAATTTGGTTACAATGAGCAGTTCTTC.

The CDR3 sequence: CASSWDSQYHNEQFF. The CDR3, as DNA: TGTGCCAGCAGTTGGGACAGCCAATACCACAATGAGCAGTTCTTC. The chain links TRBV12-3 or TRBV12-4 to TRBJ2-1; TRBD1 aligns across 7 bases. This CDR3 has 15 amino acids. The J segment lost 5 bases and the V segment lost 4 bases, leaving 8 bases of the junction unmatched.

The table lists this clonotype with a few counts. The chain carries TRBV7-9 and TRBJ1-1, with a weak D call TRBD1 (6 bases). Germline lookup yields CDR1 SEHNR and CDR2 FQNEAQ (reference sequence). The V end lost 5 bases, the J end lost 8 bases, and 9 bases lay between the germline ends. This CDR3 has 11 residues. The CDR3 DNA sequence: TGTGCCAGCAGCATTACAGGGGAAGCTTTCTTT. This encodes CASSITGEAFF.

CDR3 DNA sequence: TGTGCCAGCGACGAGGACAGGGCGGGCGATGAGCAGTTCTTC. As protein: CASDEDRAGDEQFF. V is TRBV2 and J is TRBJ2-1, with 8 bases fitting TRBD1. This CDR3 is built from 14 residues. Germline loops: CDR1 SNHLY, CDR2 FYNNEI. V was clipped by 8 bases and J by 8 bases; unmatched bases: 11.

This clonotype was seen many times. The rearrangement joins TRBV20-1 to TRBJ2-3, with 8 bases aligning to TRBD2. Germline V lookup: CDR1 DFQATT, CDR2 SNEGSKA (reference sequence). This CDR3 is built from 16 residues. V trimming: 0 bases; J trimming: 2 bases; junction bases outside the gene matches: 7. CDR3 protein: CSARDARRGVTDTQYF. The DNA of the CDR3 is TGCAGTGCTAGAGACGCCCGGCGGGGGGTCACAGATACGCAGTATTTT.

The chain employs TRBV5-1 and TRBJ2-5; a weak D match, TRBD1 (5 bases). V lost 1 base, J lost 5 bases, and 15 bases lay in between. CDR1 and CDR2 from the germline V gene are SGHRS and YFSETQ. CDR3 length equals 15 residues. The CDR3 DNA reads as TGCGCCAGCAGCTTGTTCGGTTCACAGGTGGAGACCCAGTACTTC. Amino acids: CASSLFGSQVETQYF.

This clonotype was seen a few times. The rearrangement joins TRBV28 to TRBJ2-7; tentatively, D is TRBD1 (5 bases). The V gene's germline CDR1 is MDHEN and CDR2 SYDVKM. V dropped 1 base and J dropped 0 bases, with 16 bases sitting between them. The CDR3 spans 17 residues. The CDR3 DNA reads TGTGCCAGCAGTTTATACCCTAGGGGTCCTCCCTCCTACGAGCAGTACTTC. It is translated as CASSLYPRGPPSYEQYF.

This clonotype was seen a few times. V gene TRBV10-3 combines with J gene TRBJ2-1, with 12 bases fitting TRBD2. Germline V gene data show CDR1 as ENHRY and CDR2 as SYGVKD. The CDR3 extends over 19 amino acids. The V and J ends lost 5 bases and 0 bases, in that order; junction bases with no gene match: 11. CDR3 in amino acids: CAISKLLAGGPSSYNEQFF. In DNA form, the CDR3 reads TGTGCCATCAGTAAATTACTAGCGGGGGGACCAAGCTCCTACAATGAGCAGTTCTTC.

The chain joins TRBV6-1 to TRBJ2-5; D might be TRBD1 or TRBD2, each matching 7 bases. The CDR3 runs 14 residues. Deletions cut 5 bases from V and 5 bases from J, with 15 bases between. Germline values: CDR1 MNHNS, CDR2 SASEGT. CDR3 protein: CASSQGTAGETQYF. CDR3 sequence (DNA): TGTGCCAGCAGTCAGGGGACAGCGGGGGAGACCCAGTACTTC.

This chain connects TRBV29-1 to TRBJ1-1, with D hard to call. The V and J ends lost 7 bases and 5 bases respectively, with 8 bases between them. CDR3 length: 10 amino acids. Germline assignment: CDR1 SQVTM and CDR2 ANQGSEA. CDR3 residues: CSGASTEAFF. CDR3 coding DNA: TGCAGCGGGGCTAGTACTGAAGCTTTCTTT.

The gene calls are TRBV15 and TRBJ2-7; 8 nucleotides align to TRBD2. Germline lookup yields CDR1 LNHNV and CDR2 YYDKDF (reference sequence). Germline trimming cut 0 bases from V and 4 bases from J; bases unmatched to any gene: 5. CDR3 length: 15 residues. The CDR3 here is CATSRDQLAVYEQYF. CDR3 DNA sequence: TGTGCCACCAGCAGAGATCAACTAGCGGTATACGAGCAGTACTTC.

This clonotype was picked up many times. The V call is TRBV18, the J call TRBJ2-7; D perhaps matches TRBD1 (6 bases). The CDR3 is 13 residues long. Germline CDR1 KGHSH, CDR2 LQKENI. Trimming removed 6 bases from V and 3 bases from J, with 12 bases in between. CDR3 residues: CASSQDRSYEQYV. Written as DNA, the CDR3 is TGTGCCAGCTCCCAGGACAGAAGCTACGAGCAGTACGTC.